These T cell receptor beta chains were read from a single sample in a study of blood T cells in healthy people across ages. TCRdb re-analysed the 5' RACE reads in MiXCR, keeping a single row per CDR3 protein. Of around 650,000 distinct CDR3 sequences detected, less than 45% appear once; the ten largest clones hold 25% to 35%. The specimen was blood. The receptors come from an elderly man in good health. The CDR3 runs from the conserved cysteine through the conserved F or W. A D gene is named only where the DNA matches it firmly. Clone size is not always given. Where it is, it says once, few, many or a class for expanded clones.

>TRBJ2-5|TRBD1|.|TRBV20-1
CSDSPGTGASETQYF
TGCAGTGATAGTCCCGGGACAGGGGCGTCAGAGACCCAGTACTTC
>TRBJ2-4|TRBD1|.|TRBV6-2/TRBV6-3
CASSLTGGGIQYF
TGTGCCAGCAGCCTCACAGGGGGAGGCATTCAGTACTTC
>TRBJ2-5|TRBD2|few|TRBV10-3
CATAPSSGQETQYF
TGTGCCACTGCCCCGAGTAGCGGGCAAGAGACCCAGTACTTC
>TRBJ1-1|.|.|TRBV9
CASSVVPAEEAFF
TGTGCCAGCAGCGTAGTACCCGCGGAGGAAGCTTTCTTT
>TRBJ2-5|TRBD2|few|TRBV4-1
CASSQAHAGGPGTQYF
TGCGCCAGCAGCCAAGCCCACGCGGGAGGGCCCGGGACCCAGTACTTC
>TRBJ2-5|.|.|TRBV18
CASSPHQGEQETQYF
TGTGCCAGCTCACCCCACCAAGGCGAACAAGAGACCCAGTACTTC
>TRBJ1-5|.|once|TRBV25-1
CASSEVGGLNQPQHF
TGTGCCAGCAGTGAAGTAGGGGGGCTCAATCAGCCCCAGCATTTT
>TRBJ2-7|.|few|TRBV7-2
CASSLPPLMGEQYF
TGTGCCAGCAGCTTACCCCCTCTGATGGGGGAGCAGTACTTC
>TRBJ2-5|.|.|TRBV2
CASSDSAGHRTQYF
TGTGCCAGCAGTGATTCTGCGGGGCATAGGACCCAGTACTTC
>TRBJ1-2|.|.|TRBV9
CASKGSGKDGYTF
TGTGCCAGCAAAGGGTCAGGGAAGGATGGCTACACCTTC
>TRBJ2-4|TRBD2|once|TRBV20-1
CSAKSEPDYGYTGTAGASKNIQYF
TGCAGTGCTAAGTCGGAACCCGACTATGGCTACACCGGAACAGCGGGAGCATCCAAAAACATTCAGTACTTC
>TRBJ2-3|.|many|TRBV6-1
CASKDYTTDTQYF
TGTGCCAGCAAGGACTATACCACAGATACGCAGTATTTT
>TRBJ2-3|.|.|TRBV13
CASSLGGVSDTQYF
TGTGCCAGCAGCCTCGGGGGAGTTTCAGATACGCAGTATTTT
>TRBJ2-5|.|few|TRBV28
CASSLGQGFAQETQYF
TGTGCCAGCAGTTTAGGTCAGGGTTTCGCCCAAGAGACCCAGTACTTC
>TRBJ2-3|.|.|TRBV19
CASSMIGGGAFATQYF
TGTGCCAGTAGTATGATCGGAGGGGGGGCCTTTGCTACGCAGTATTTT
>TRBJ1-2|.|.|TRBV5-5
CASSLIPEANYGYTF
TGTGCCAGCAGCTTGATCCCCGAAGCTAACTATGGCTACACCTTC
>TRBJ2-7|.|.|TRBV4-2
CASSRDSTCEQYF
TGTGCCAGCAGCCGCGACAGTACCTGCGAGCAGTACTTC
>TRBJ2-7|.|.|TRBV7-8
CASSGNSQGYEQYF
TGTGCCAGCAGCGGAAACAGTCAGGGGTACGAGCAGTACTTC
>TRBJ2-1|.|many|TRBV4-2
CASSQERAGYNEQFF
TGTGCCAGCAGCCAAGAGAGGGCAGGCTACAATGAGCAGTTCTTC
>TRBJ1-5|.|.|TRBV2
CASSEVANSNQPQHF
TGTGCCAGCAGTGAGGTCGCGAATAGCAATCAGCCCCAGCATTTT
>TRBJ2-1|TRBD2|once|TRBV9
CASSVKGSGGAVHNEQFF
TGTGCCAGCAGCGTAAAAGGGAGCGGGGGGGCTGTCCACAATGAGCAGTTCTTC
>TRBJ2-1|.|.|TRBV7-6
CASGSPGPYNEQFF
TGTGCCAGCGGGAGCCCTGGCCCCTACAATGAGCAGTTCTTC
>TRBJ2-4|.|few|TRBV4-1
CASSQDSGTSKNIQYF
TGCGCCAGCAGCCAAGATTCGGGGACGAGCAAAAACATTCAGTACTTC
>TRBJ1-2|.|.|TRBV6-6
CASSYLRNMSSYGYTF
TGTGCCAGCAGTTACCTCCGGAACATGAGCAGCTATGGCTACACCTTC
>TRBJ2-2|.|.|TRBV7-9
CASSLDYTGELFF
TGTGCCAGCAGCTTAGACTACACCGGGGAGCTGTTTTTT
>TRBJ2-1|.|.|TRBV12-3/TRBV12-4
CASSLAVGAGLYNEQFF
TGTGCCAGCAGTTTAGCGGTGGGCGCGGGGTTGTACAATGAGCAGTTCTTC